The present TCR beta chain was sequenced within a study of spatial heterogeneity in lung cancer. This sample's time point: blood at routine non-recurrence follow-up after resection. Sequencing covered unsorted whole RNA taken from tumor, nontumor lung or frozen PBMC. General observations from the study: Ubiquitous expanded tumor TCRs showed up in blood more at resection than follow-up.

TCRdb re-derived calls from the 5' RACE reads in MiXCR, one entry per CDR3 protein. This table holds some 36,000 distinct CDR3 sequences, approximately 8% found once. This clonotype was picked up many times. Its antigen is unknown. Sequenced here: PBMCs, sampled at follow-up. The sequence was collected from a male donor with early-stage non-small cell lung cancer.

The CDR3 region has the DNA TGTGCCAGCAGTTACTCGACCACTTACAATGAGCAGTTCTTC. Translating gives CASSYSTTYNEQFF. The chain employs TRBV6-5 and TRBJ2-1; unclear D gene. The CDR3 has 14 residues. Trimming cost V 0 bases and J 4 bases, with 7 bases left between them. Germline CDR1 reads MNHEY; CDR2 reads SVGAGI.